This entry features one T cell receptor (beta chain) sequence. What it recognizes is unknown. The data originate from a study of siplizumab effects on memory and regulatory T cells. General study points: Naive T cells apparently outstripped memory cells in diversity and seemed major alloresponse contributors. Proliferating siplizumab-culture Tregs lacked confirmation of suppressive function. Under siplizumab, alloreactive sequences traced to unstimulated CD4+ memory cells were significantly reduced.

From germline, CDR1 is SGHTA and CDR2 FQGNSA. The CDR3 covers 16 residues. V lost 5 bases, J lost 4 bases, and 7 bases stayed unmatched. Every sample had approximately 100,000 of its TCR templates assayed. Clones were read by immunoSEQ multiplex PCR, and TCRdb kept only the in-frame ones, dropping some. The table lists some 96,000 clones, around 90% of them singletons. The source of this sequence is a human donor in good health. The chain is built from TRBV7-2 and TRBJ2-5; 13 bases fit TRBD2. Sequenced input: CD4+ T cells sorted from blood. As DNA, the CDR3 is TGTGCCAGCAGCCTGCGGACTAGCGGGGGTATAGAGACCCAGTACTTC. This encodes CASSLRTSGGIETQYF.